Included here is one T cell receptor (beta chain) sequence, with context. Sequencing was performed with immunoSEQ multiplex PCR; in TCRdb, only in-frame clones are kept and a portion is missing. There are 100,000 to 150,000 clones in the sample; about 88% occur only once, and around 2.4% lies in the top ten. This sample was included in a study of blood T cell repertoires in COVID-19. Study overall: From the United States, Italy and Spain came samples of acute and convalescent COVID-19.

CDR1 MNHEY and CDR2 SVGAGI come from the germline V gene. The CDR3 has 15 amino acids. V gave up 1 base and J gave up 0 bases, with 9 bases separating them. Clinical histories supplied by participants themselves formed the basis of cohort assignment. This rearrangement joins TRBV6-5 to TRBJ1-1; no reliable D call. The TCR comes from a man aged 40-55 years with acute COVID-19. Sample: PBMCs or T cells enriched from blood (not recorded which). DNA for the CDR3: TGTGCCAGCAGTTACTTAAGCACCCTGAACACTGAAGCTTTCTTT. It encodes CASSYLSTLNTEAFF.